This T cell receptor beta chain was retrieved from a study of T cells in Graves' hyperthyroidism and ophthalmopathy. Amplified TCR beta CDR3 regions derived from RNA transcripts. The HTBI primer set was used in a first-round RT-PCR of the TCR CDR3. Using its own MiXCR run on the multiplex PCR reads, TCRdb lists one record per CDR3 protein. Among about 600,000 distinct CDR3 sequences listed, more than 15% were seen once. This CDR3 has 18 residues. Germline V gene lookup returns CDR1 SGHTA and CDR2 FQGTGA. V was clipped by 7 bases and J by 6 bases; unmatched bases: 20. Material: blood. The chain combines TRBV7-3 with TRBJ2-2, with TRBD2 matching 7 bases. The clonotype originates from a middle-aged woman with Graves' ophthalmopathy. This chain's CDR3 is CASTNNPPGLGAPGELFF. CDR3 coding DNA: TGTGCCAGCACCAATAACCCCCCCGGACTAGGAGCTCCCGGGGAGCTGTTTTTT.